This T cell receptor (beta chain) derives from a study of T cells in Graves' hyperthyroidism and ophthalmopathy. General study findings and limits: Most clonotypes that expanded in the thyroid above 0.001 also showed up in blood.

This clonotype was picked up many times. The antigen is not known. The source material, RNA transcripts, was used to amplify TCR beta CDR3 regions. HTBI primers drove first-round RT-PCR of the TCR CDR3. MiXCR, applied by TCRdb to the multiplex PCR reads, yields one record per CDR3 protein. The profile shows fewer than 400,000 distinct CDR3 sequences, 16% of them singletons. Uncontrolled infection, other autoimmune disease, pregnancy and lactation each barred patients from inclusion. Extraction of PBMCs used around 9.6 ml of fresh peripheral blood. The V gene's germline CDR1 is MNHNS and CDR2 SASEGT. V was pared by 7 bases and J by 1 base, with 14 bases of the junction left unmatched. The CDR3 covers 17 residues.

The V and J genes are TRBV6-1 and TRBJ2-3, with 7 bases matching TRBD2. The sequenced sample was blood. This clonotype originated in a man aged 25 to 45 with Graves' hyperthyroidism. The CDR3 DNA sequence: TGTGCCAGCAAGGTCTCCGGGACTACCTCTCGCACAGATACGCAGTATTTT. It translates to CASKVSGTTSRTDTQYF.